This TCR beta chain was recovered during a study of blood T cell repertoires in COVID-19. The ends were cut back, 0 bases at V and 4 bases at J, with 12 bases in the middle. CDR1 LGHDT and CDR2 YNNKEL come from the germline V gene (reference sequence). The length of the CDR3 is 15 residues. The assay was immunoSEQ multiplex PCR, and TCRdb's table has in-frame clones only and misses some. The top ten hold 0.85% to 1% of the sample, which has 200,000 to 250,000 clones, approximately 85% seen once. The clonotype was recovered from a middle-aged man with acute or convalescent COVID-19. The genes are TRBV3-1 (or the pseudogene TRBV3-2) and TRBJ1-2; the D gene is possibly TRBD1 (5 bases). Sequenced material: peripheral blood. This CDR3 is CASSQEAGRGYGYTF. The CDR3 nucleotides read TGTGCCAGCAGCCAAGAGGCAGGGCGAGGCTATGGCTACACCTTC.